The T cell receptor beta chain described here comes from a study of blood T cell repertoires in COVID-19. For the study at large: T cells, B-cell-depleted T cells, or PBMCs provided the cDNA or gDNA that served as material.

This CDR3 spans 15 amino acids. Germline assignment: CDR1 MNHEY and CDR2 SVGAGI. Trimming left V 4 bases short and J 0 bases short, with 11 bases between. In the authors' workflow: Amplification with reference gene primers provided the estimates of nucleated cell counts. Method: immunoSEQ multiplex PCR; TCRdb's copy keeps in-frame clones and lacks some. V, J and clone size derive from that table, while D and trimming were established from the DNA sequence. The data contain about 200,000 clones, roughly 90% of them seen just once; the ten biggest clones take up less than 4%. Ages ranged from about 18 to 89 years, with residence in under 25 US areas. Participants were placed into cohorts based on the clinical history they reported.

This clonotype was obtained from a woman aged 30 to 39 with acute COVID-19. Sequencing used PBMCs or T cells enriched from blood (not recorded which). This chain uses TRBV6-5 with TRBJ2-3, with D possibly matching TRBD2 (6 bases). The CDR3 is CASSSRRVSTDTQYF. The CDR3 coding sequence is TGTGCCAGCAGTTCGCGGAGGGTTAGCACAGATACGCAGTATTTT.